Sequencing of this T cell receptor beta chain was carried out in a study of blood T cell repertoires in COVID-19. Turning to the study itself: COVID-19 samples, acute and convalescent, were from the United States, Italy and Spain.

The germline gives CDR1 SGDLS, CDR2 YYNGEE. The germline V and J ends were trimmed by 7 bases and 5 bases, with 21 bases remaining between them. The CDR3 extends over 15 amino acids. Original processing methods: Amplification of reference gene primers was used by the study to estimate nucleated cell counts. Here immunoSEQ multiplex PCR was the method, and the copy in TCRdb shows in-frame clones only, minus some. V and J calls plus clone size are reproduced from that table; the DNA served to infer D and trimming. The sample contains roughly 80,000 clones, roughly 82% of which appear only once. This chain links TRBV9 with TRBJ1-2; weak D call: TRBD1 (5 bases). Sequencing was performed on peripheral blood. This receptor was obtained from a human donor in a cohort sampled during active COVID-19. The CDR3 spells CASQHYRGIRYGYTF. In DNA form, the CDR3 reads TGTGCCAGCCAACACTATCGGGGGATTCGGTATGGCTACACCTTC.